The clone carrying this TCR beta chain is a singleton in its sample. This record comes from a study of cytomegalovirus exposure and HLA in healthy donors. Across the whole study: Findings of an earlier analysis included about 120 million unique TCR beta sequences from roughly 190 million T cells.

CDR3 size: 14 residues. J lost 1 base, V lost 4 bases, and 2 bases had no gene match. CDR1 and CDR2 (germline): SQVTM, ANQGSEA. Both 60 Vbeta primers and 13 Jbeta primers went into the PCR. Data came from immunoSEQ multiplex PCR; TCRdb stores just in-frame clones and leaves some out. This repertoire shows some 190,000 clones, roughly 73% found once; its top ten account for 2.1%. This TCR was recovered from a woman in her 30s in good health and CMV-seropositive. The material sequenced was PBMCs. The gene calls are TRBV29-1 and TRBJ2-1; 9 nucleotides line up with TRBD1. The CDR3 is CSVADRGSYNEQFF. For the CDR3, the DNA is TGCAGCGTTGCGGACAGGGGATCCTACAATGAGCAGTTCTTC.